This T cell receptor beta chain was captured by sequencing in a study of blood T cell repertoires in COVID-19. Study background: Italy, Spain and the United States were the sources of the convalescent and acute COVID-19 samples. The cDNA or gDNA used as material had been derived from T cells, B-cell-depleted T cells, or PBMCs.

Original data processing: By means of reference gene primer amplification, nucleated cell counts were estimated. The data were produced by immunoSEQ multiplex PCR, yet TCRdb's version contains in-frame clones alone and is incomplete. That table is the source of V, J and clone size, and D and trimming were worked out from the DNA. The sample has about 300,000 clones, 85% to 90% seen once. The Seattle patients joined while their infection was active and were tracked longitudinally afterward. The V end was cut by 0 bases, the J end by 3 bases, with 10 bases between. CDR1 is SGHRS and CDR2 is YFSETQ in the germline V gene. The CDR3 covers 15 residues.

Sequencing input: peripheral blood. This clonotype was obtained from a woman aged 45-65 years with COVID-19, enrolled during active disease. The rearrangement joins TRBV5-1 to TRBJ2-1; maybe TRBD2 (5 bases). For the CDR3, the DNA is TGCGCCAGCAGCTTGGCCAGCGGAGACTACAATGAGCAGTTCTTC. It yields the protein CASSLASGDYNEQFF.